The 9 T cell receptor beta chains listed next were all sequenced from one sample in a study of somatic mutations in cytotoxic T cells in rheumatoid arthritis. Clones were sequenced by immunoSEQ multiplex PCR, and TCRdb holds only the in-frame ones, with some missing. The table has 15,000 or so clones, 65% to 85% seen once; the top ten hold less than 9%. Sequencing was carried out using CD8+ T cells sorted from blood. These receptors came from an adult with rheumatoid arthritis.

This clone was counted between two and nine times. J is TRBJ2-7 and V is TRBV6-1; D not certain. This CDR3 contains 8 residues. Trimming removed 10 bases at V and 2 bases at J, with 0 bases between. The germline V gene encodes CDR1 MNHNS and CDR2 SASEGT. The chain's CDR3 is CATYEQYF. The CDR3 region has the DNA TGTGCCACCTACGAGCAGTACTTC.

The chain recombines TRBV4-1 with TRBJ2-5; D possibly corresponds to TRBD2 (6 bases). The DNA end is a closer match to TRBJ2-7, so the J assignment may be wrong. CDR1 is MGHRA, CDR2 YSYEKL, per germline. The CDR3 is 16 residues long. In DNA form, the CDR3 reads TGCGCCAGCAGCCAAGAGACCGGGAGCCCGCCCTACGAGCAGTACTTC. Amino acids: CASSQETGSPPYEQYF.

The rearrangement links TRBV2 to TRBJ1-2, with 8 bases matching TRBD1. V trimming: 5 bases; J trimming: 1 base; junction bases outside the gene matches: 6. Germline V CDR1 and CDR2: SNHLY, FYNNEI. CDR3 length: 15 amino acids. The CDR3: CASSSGQGYNYGYTF. The CDR3 coding sequence is TGTGCCAGCAGTTCCGGACAGGGCTATAACTATGGCTACACCTTC.

This clone turned up a few times. V gene TRBV6-6 combines with J gene TRBJ1-2; TRBD1 is a possible D gene (6 bases). Germline values: CDR1 MNHNY, CDR2 SVGAGI (reference sequence). V shed 5 bases and J shed 0 bases, with 13 bases lying between them. This CDR3 is 15 amino acids long. CDR3 amino acids: CASSDGQTTNYGYTF. The CDR3 bases are TGTGCCAGCAGTGACGGACAGACAACTAACTATGGCTACACCTTC.

The rearrangement uses TRBV21-1 and TRBJ1-2; the D segment call TRBD1 is taken from the table without a DNA check. TRBV21-1 has pseudogene status. The CDR3 runs to 14 residues. CDR3 sequence: CASSKGRGTRGYTF. CDR3 sequence (DNA): TGTGCCAGCAGCAAAGGCAGGGGGACCAGGGGCTACACCTTC.

This clone was observed once. This chain connects TRBV15 to TRBJ2-7; 7 bases are a match to TRBD1. This CDR3 is built from 14 residues. J lost 2 bases, V lost 6 bases, and 7 bases had no gene match. Germline CDR1 and CDR2: LNHNV and YYDKDF (reference sequence). Here the CDR3 DNA reads TGTGCCACCAGATCTACAGGGGACCCCTACGAGCAGTACTTC. Translated, it gives CATRSTGDPYEQYF.

The gene calls are TRBV19 and TRBJ2-1; the D gene is possibly TRBD2 (6 bases). V was cut by 5 bases and J by 9 bases, with 17 bases left in between. Germline loops: CDR1 LNHDA, CDR2 SQIVND (reference sequence). This CDR3 is 14 amino acids long. The CDR3 protein is CASSLRVWGGEQFF. CDR3 DNA sequence: TGTGCCAGTAGTCTCAGGGTCTGGGGAGGTGAGCAGTTCTTC.

The chain has TRBV4-1 and TRBJ2-3; 12 bases are shared with TRBD2. This CDR3 has 16 amino acids. Germline V lookup: CDR1 MGHRA, CDR2 YSYEKL. V lost 5 bases, J lost 2 bases, and 5 bases stayed unmatched. CDR3: CASSERLAGDTDTQYF. CDR3 coding DNA: TGCGCCAGCAGCGAGAGACTAGCGGGGGACACAGATACGCAGTATTTT.

The chain recombines TRBV7-9 with TRBJ2-7; TRBD2 matches at 8 bases. In germline, CDR1 is SEHNR, CDR2 FQNEAQ (reference sequence). The V segment lost 6 bases and the J segment 5 bases; nucleotides outside the gene matches: 3. The CDR3 is 12 amino acids. CDR3 protein: CASSAGRDEQYF. As DNA, the CDR3 is TGTGCCAGCAGTGCCGGGAGGGACGAGCAGTACTTC. The variable domain in full, completed from reference TRBV7-9 and TRBJ2-7, reads DTGVSQNPRHKITKRGQNVTFRCDPISEHNRLYWYRQTLGQGPEFLTYFQNEAQLEKSRLLSDRFSAERPKGSFSTLEIQRTEQGDSAMYLCASSAGRDEQYFGPGTRLTVT.